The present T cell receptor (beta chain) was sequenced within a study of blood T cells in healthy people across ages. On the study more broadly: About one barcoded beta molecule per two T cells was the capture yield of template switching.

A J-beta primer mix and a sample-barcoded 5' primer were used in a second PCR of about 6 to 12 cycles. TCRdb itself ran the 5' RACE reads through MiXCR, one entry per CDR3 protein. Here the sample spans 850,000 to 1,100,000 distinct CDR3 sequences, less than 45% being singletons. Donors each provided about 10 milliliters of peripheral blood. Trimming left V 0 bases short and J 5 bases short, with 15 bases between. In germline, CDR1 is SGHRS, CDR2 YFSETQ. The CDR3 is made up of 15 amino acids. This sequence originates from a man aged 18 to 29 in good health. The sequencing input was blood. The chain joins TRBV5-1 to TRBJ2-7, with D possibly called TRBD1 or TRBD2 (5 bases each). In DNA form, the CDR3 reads TGCGCCAGCAGCTTGGGGGGGTCTATACGGCACGAGCAGTACTTC. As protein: CASSLGGSIRHEQYF.